This is a list of T cell receptor beta chains from one sample in a study of blood T cell repertoires in COVID-19. TCRdb's copy holds only in-frame clones and misses some; the assay was immunoSEQ multiplex PCR. The sample includes under 200,000 clones, around three quarters of them seen just once. The specimen sequenced was PBMCs or T cells enriched from blood (not recorded which). The receptors shown here come from a woman in her 70s in a cohort exposed to, infected with or recovered from COVID-19 (not recorded which). Both conserved end residues are part of each CDR3. The order of the fields is D gene, J gene, clone size, V gene, CDR3 protein, CDR3 DNA. The D gene is left open where the match is weak. Not every row has a clone size; where given, it reads once, few, many or a size class.

TRBD1 TRBJ2-1 NA TRBV7-6 CASSLGPSGRDRGGNEQFF TGTGCCAGCAGCTTAGGGCCCTCCGGCCGGGACAGGGGAGGAAATGAGCAGTTCTTC
TRBD1 TRBJ2-5 few TRBV29-1 CSGRDSIQETQYF TGCAGCGGCCGGGACAGTATACAAGAGACCCAGTACTTC
TRBD2 TRBJ2-5 NA TRBV11-3 CASSSPTSGRADETQYF TGTGCCAGCAGCTCCCCGACTAGCGGGAGGGCCGATGAGACCCAGTACTTC
NA TRBJ2-1 NA TRBV18 CASLPEDPWNEQFF TGTGCCAGCCTACCGGAGGACCCATGGAATGAGCAGTTCTTC
NA TRBJ1-6 NA TRBV5-8 CASAGGVWDSPLHF TGTGCCAGCGCCGGAGGGGTCTGGGATTCACCCCTCCACTTT
NA TRBJ2-2 NA TRBV27 CASSYLSGTGELFF TGTGCCAGCAGCTACCTCTCCGGCACCGGGGAGCTGTTTTTT
TRBD2 TRBJ2-2 NA TRBV5-1 CASSPAGGPRFTTGELFF TGCGCCAGCAGCCCAGCGGGAGGGCCCCGGTTCACCACCGGGGAGCTGTTTTTT
NA TRBJ2-2 NA TRBV9 CASSTRGQQGTGELFF TGTGCCAGCAGCACCCGTGGGCAGCAGGGGACCGGGGAGCTGTTTTTT
NA TRBJ1-2 NA TRBV5-1 CASSPMSPNYGYTF TGCGCCAGCAGCCCCATGAGCCCTAACTATGGCTACACCTTC
TRBD2 TRBJ2-1 NA TRBV7-2 CASSVGLIAGTYNEQFF TGTGCCAGCAGCGTAGGACTTATAGCGGGAACTTACAATGAGCAGTTCTTC
NA TRBJ2-7 NA TRBV5-1 CASSRQPTTSYEQYF TGCGCCAGCAGCAGACAGCCTACTACCTCCTACGAGCAGTACTTC
NA TRBJ2-4 few TRBV2 CASHPGVAKNIQYF TGTGCCAGCCACCCAGGGGTAGCCAAAAACATTCAGTACTTC
NA TRBJ1-1 once TRBV5-1 CASSLTVGADTEAFF TGCGCCAGCAGCTTGACAGTGGGGGCGGACACTGAAGCTTTCTTT
TRBD1 TRBJ1-2 NA TRBV19 CASSPRQGTITF TGTGCCAGTAGTCCCCGACAGGGAACGATCACCTTC
NA TRBJ1-1 NA TRBV19 CATRSGGTEAFF TGTGCGACCCGCTCGGGGGGCACTGAAGCTTTCTTT
TRBD1 TRBJ1-4 NA TRBV7-2 CASSLQGAGGEKLFF TGTGCCAGCAGCTTACAGGGGGCCGGGGGGGAAAAACTGTTTTTT
NA TRBJ2-2 NA TRBV7-7 CASSPVTGELFF TGTGCTAGCAGCCCGGTCACCGGGGAGCTGTTTTTT
TRBD1 TRBJ1-5 NA TRBV28 CASSPSTGVRVQPQHF TGTGCCAGCAGTCCATCCACAGGGGTGAGAGTCCAGCCCCAGCATTTT
NA TRBJ1-4 NA TRBV6-5 CASAWVTRPGEKLFF TGTGCCAGCGCATGGGTAACGAGGCCTGGCGAAAAACTGTTTTTT
TRBD1 TRBJ2-1 NA TRBV6-6 CASSYLRTGGAGEQFF TGTGCCAGCAGTTACCTCCGGACAGGGGGCGCCGGTGAGCAGTTCTTC
NA TRBJ1-2 NA TRBV29-1 CSVEETRVANYGYTF TGCAGCGTTGAAGAAACCAGGGTGGCTAACTATGGCTACACCTTC
NA TRBJ2-1 NA TRBV13 CASSLGTPGNEQFF TGTGCCAGCAGCTTAGGGACTCCTGGGAATGAGCAGTTCTTC
TRBD2 TRBJ2-7 NA TRBV11-2 CASRGLAGEAYF TGTGCCAGCAGGGGACTAGCGGGAGAGGCGTACTTC
NA TRBJ2-7 NA TRBV2 CASTLRARNYEQYF TGTGCCAGCACTCTCCGAGCGAGAAACTACGAGCAGTACTTC
TRBD1 TRBJ1-2 once TRBV28 CASRYIGGYGYTF TGTGCCAGCAGATATATAGGGGGCTACGGCTACACCTTC
TRBD2 TRBJ2-1 NA TRBV7-9 CASSGQGLAGSYNEQFF TGTGCCAGCAGCGGACAGGGACTAGCGGGCTCCTACAATGAGCAGTTCTTC
TRBD1 TRBJ2-2 few TRBV20-1 CSASRQGANTGELFF TGCAGTGCTAGTAGACAGGGTGCGAACACCGGGGAGCTGTTTTTT
NA TRBJ1-1 NA TRBV6-2/TRBV6-3 CASSYTRNTEAFF TGTGCCAGCAGTTACACAAGGAACACTGAAGCTTTCTTT
NA TRBJ2-2 NA TRBV12-3/TRBV12-4 CASSEQYTGELFF TGTGCCAGCAGTGAACAGTACACCGGGGAGCTGTTTTTT
NA TRBJ2-5 NA TRBV29-1 CSAWGEETQYF TGCAGCGCTTGGGGGGAAGAGACCCAGTACTTC
NA TRBJ2-7 many TRBV5-1 CASSLAGGPGEQYF TGCGCCAGCAGCTTGGCCGGGGGGCCGGGAGAGCAGTACTTC
NA TRBJ1-1 NA TRBV5-1 CASSPTTESEAFF TGCGCCAGCAGCCCGACGACAGAATCTGAAGCTTTCTTT
TRBD2 TRBJ2-7 NA TRBV5-1 CASSLTSGSTYEQYF TGCGCCAGCAGCCTCACTAGCGGGAGTACCTACGAGCAGTACTTC
TRBD1 TRBJ1-2 NA TRBV5-1 CASSLLNPGQQWGYTF TGCGCCAGCAGCCTGCTAAACCCGGGACAGCAATGGGGCTACACCTTC
NA TRBJ2-1 NA TRBV11-2 CASSLQWERFNEQFF TGTGCCAGCAGCTTACAGTGGGAGAGGTTCAATGAGCAGTTCTTC
NA TRBJ1-1 NA TRBV18 CASSRGKLDTEAFF TGTGCCAGCTCACGGGGCAAATTAGACACTGAAGCTTTCTTT
TRBD1 TRBJ2-3 NA TRBV5-5 CASSLATRDRYTDTQYF TGTGCCAGCAGCTTAGCAACCCGGGACAGATACACAGATACGCAGTATTTT
TRBD1 TRBJ2-7 NA TRBV18 CASSPPGDRKLYEQYF TGTGCCAGCTCACCACCAGGGGACAGGAAACTCTACGAGCAGTACTTC
TRBD1 TRBJ1-5 NA TRBV28 CAGQGLNQPQHF TGTGCCGGACAGGGTTTGAATCAGCCCCAGCATTTT
NA TRBJ2-1 few TRBV7-2 CASKMFGGGRSSYNEQFF TGTGCCAGCAAAATGTTCGGGGGCGGGAGAAGCTCCTACAATGAGCAGTTCTTC
TRBD1 TRBJ2-1 NA TRBV4-3 CASGQGLSYNEQFF TGCGCCAGCGGACAGGGACTGTCTTACAATGAGCAGTTCTTC
NA TRBJ2-1 NA TRBV5-8 CASSTGTPFSSYNEQFF TGTGCCAGCAGCACCGGGACTCCCTTCAGCTCCTACAATGAGCAGTTCTTC
TRBD1 TRBJ1-3 NA TRBV5-1 CASSVRDRGSGNTIYF TGCGCCAGCAGCGTCCGGGACAGGGGGTCTGGAAACACCATATATTTT
TRBD1 TRBJ2-1 NA TRBV27 CASSRTGGYSEQFF TGTGCCAGCAGCCGGACAGGGGGATATAGTGAGCAGTTCTTC
TRBD2 TRBJ2-5 NA TRBV27 CASSDSGRARETQYF TGTGCCAGCAGTGATAGCGGGAGGGCCAGGGAGACCCAGTACTTC
TRBD1 TRBJ1-2 NA TRBV28 CASRAPGQGLGYTF TGTGCCAGCAGGGCCCCGGGACAGGGGTTAGGCTACACCTTC
TRBD2 TRBJ2-3 few TRBV5-1 CASSGLAEADTQYF TGCGCCAGCAGCGGACTAGCGGAGGCCGATACGCAGTATTTT
NA TRBJ2-7 NA TRBV18 CASSPRLVNEQYF TGTGCCAGCTCACCACGACTAGTGAACGAGCAGTACTTC
TRBD1 TRBJ1-5 NA TRBV2 CASSGTGGRNQPQHF TGTGCCAGCAGTGGGACAGGGGGCCGGAATCAGCCCCAGCATTTT
TRBD2 TRBJ2-1 NA TRBV3-1/TRBV3-2 CASSPGLDNEQFF TGTGCCAGCAGCCCCGGACTAGACAATGAGCAGTTCTTC
NA TRBJ1-6 once TRBV6-1 CASSEGFGVYNSPLHF TGTGCCAGCAGTGAAGGGTTCGGGGTCTATAATTCACCCCTCCACTTT
NA TRBJ1-5 once TRBV10-2 CASSEVDQPQHF TGCGCCAGCAGTGAGGTAGATCAGCCCCAGCATTTT